Presented here are 16 T cell receptor beta chains from one specimen sequenced in a study of blood T cells in healthy people across ages. The second PCR ran roughly 6 to 11 cycles with a sample-barcoded 5' primer and J-beta primers. TCRdb processed the 5' RACE reads anew with MiXCR; each CDR3 protein has one entry. Seen here are about 1.8 million distinct CDR3 sequences, roughly 49% observed once, and the top ten hold over 2%. The material sequenced was blood. The source of these receptors is a middle-aged woman in good health.

This chain uses TRBV2 with TRBJ2-7; the match to TRBD1 covers 8 bases. Germline CDR1 reads SNHLY; CDR2 reads FYNNEI. V trimming: 5 bases; J trimming: 2 bases; junction bases outside the gene matches: 5. The CDR3 covers 14 residues. The CDR3, as DNA: TGTGCCAGCAGTACGGACAGGGAAGCCTACGAGCAGTACTTC. Its translation: CASSTDREAYEQYF.

This chain links TRBV5-6 with TRBJ2-5; possibly TRBD2 for D (7 bases). V lost 6 bases and J lost 4, with 13 bases in between. Germline CDR1 is SGHDT and CDR2 is YYEEEE. The CDR3 spans 13 residues. The CDR3 nucleotides are TGTGCCAGCATCTTACGGGGGGCAGAGACCCAGTACTTC. Translation: CASILRGAETQYF. Full variable domain (remainder filled in from reference TRBV5-6 and TRBJ2-5): DAGVTQSPTHLIKTRGQQVTLRCSPKSGHDTVSWYQQALGQGPQFIFQYYEEEERQRGNFPDRFSGHQFPNYSSELNVNALLLGDSALYLCASILRGAETQYFGPGTRLLVL.

The genes are TRBV12-3 or TRBV12-4 and TRBJ1-2; 7 bases agree with TRBD1. CDR3 length: 12 amino acids. Unmatched junction bases numbered 6, after V lost 7 bases and J lost 7 bases. CDR3 in amino acids: CASTGQKGGYTF. CDR3 nucleotides: TGTGCCAGCACGGGACAGAAGGGTGGCTACACCTTC.

This clonotype was detected only a few times. J is TRBJ2-5 and V is TRBV20-1, with D perhaps matching TRBD2 (6 bases). Trimming took off 4 bases at V and 1 base at J, with 19 bases between the two ends. This CDR3 comprises 16 residues. Germline V gene lookup returns CDR1 DFQATT and CDR2 SNEGSKA (reference sequence). CDR3 nucleotide sequence: TGCAGTGCTATACGTCTGCCTAGCGCTGTCCAAGAGACCCAGTACTTC. Residues: CSAIRLPSAVQETQYF.

The CDR3 region has the DNA TGTGCCAGCGGTGTCGGGGGACTCGTGGTCTACGAGCAGTACTTC. Protein sequence: CASGVGGLVVYEQYF. The chain carries TRBV12-3 or TRBV12-4 and TRBJ2-7; a weak D match, TRBD2 (6 bases). This CDR3 contains 15 residues. Trimming shortened V by 8 bases and J by 3 bases, and 20 bases separated the two germline ends.

J is TRBJ2-5 and V is TRBV24-1; possible D gene TRBD1, 6 bases. V shed 4 bases and J shed 1 base, with 12 bases lying between them. Germline V gene data show CDR1 as KGHDR and CDR2 as SFDVKD. This CDR3 is built from 15 residues. CDR3 sequence: CATSDTTGFQETQYF. As DNA, the CDR3 is TGTGCCACCAGTGACACAACAGGGTTCCAAGAGACCCAGTACTTC.

Concerning this clonotype: Germline and junction disagree at one end, which may indicate a read error. The genes are TRBV29-1 and TRBJ2-6; 7 bases match TRBD1. This CDR3 is 15 amino acids long. The V gene's germline CDR1 is SQVTM and CDR2 ANQGSEA. The CDR3: CSVWDSNSGANALTF. The CDR3 DNA reads as TGCAGCGTATGGGACAGCAATTCTGGGGCCAACGCCCTGACTTTC. Filled out from reference TRBV29-1 and TRBJ2-6, the complete variable domain reads SAVISQKPSRDICQRGTSLTIQCQVDSQVTMMFWYRQQPGQSLTLIATANQGSEATYESGFVIDKFPISRPNLTFSTLTVSNMSPEDSSIYLCSVWDSNSGANALTFGAGSRLTVL.

The chain carries TRBV4-3 and TRBJ1-2; a weak D match, TRBD1 (6 bases). Germline-derived CDR1 and CDR2 are LGHNA and YSLEER. This CDR3 has 16 residues. Trimming shortened V by 1 base and J by 1 base, and 13 bases separated the two germline ends. CDR3 sequence: CASSQGRDTGNYGYTF. In DNA form, the CDR3 reads TGCGCCAGCAGCCAAGGGAGGGACACTGGTAACTATGGCTACACCTTC.

This sequence joins TRBV12-3 or TRBV12-4 and TRBJ2-3, with D unresolved. V lost 6 bases, J lost 5 bases, and 15 bases lay in between. The CDR3 is made up of 14 amino acids. In nucleotides, the CDR3 is TGTGCCAGCAGCCCCGTAGGGCCCGGAGATACGCAGTATTTT. It yields the protein CASSPVGPGDTQYF.

This clonotype was detected only a few times. V and J are TRBV4-3 and TRBJ2-4, with 8 bases aligning to TRBD1. CDR1 is LGHNA and CDR2 is YSLEER in the germline V gene. The CDR3 runs 15 residues. The junction had 6 bases not matched to a gene; V was cut back by 2 bases and J by 6 bases. In DNA form, the CDR3 reads TGCGCCAGCAGCCAAAGGACCGGGACAGGAAACATTCAGTACTTC. Translated: CASSQRTGTGNIQYF.

The chain has TRBV7-2 and TRBJ1-2; D ambiguous. The CDR3 length is 17 residues. Trimming pared 5 bases from V and 3 bases from J, leaving 22 bases between. CDR1 and CDR2 from the germline V gene are SGHTA and FQGNSA. DNA of the CDR3: TGTGCCAGCAGCCTTTCTTTCCAGACTGGGATTCACTATGGCTACACCTTC. It translates to CASSLSFQTGIHYGYTF.

J is TRBJ2-5 and V is TRBV27; possible D gene TRBD2, 6 bases. Germline loops: CDR1 MNHEY, CDR2 SMNVEV (reference sequence). Trimming pared 6 bases from V and 1 base from J, leaving 15 bases between. CDR3 length: 15 amino acids. The CDR3 region is CASSTGLLVQETQYF. CDR3 DNA sequence: TGTGCCAGCAGCACGGGACTCCTCGTCCAAGAGACCCAGTACTTC.

This clonotype has just one count. The gene calls are TRBV28 and TRBJ1-2, with a possible D match to TRBD1 (5 bases). V lost 6 bases and J lost 6, with 14 bases in between. The CDR3 has 13 amino acids. Germline V gene data show CDR1 as MDHEN and CDR2 as SYDVKM. CDR3 region: CASSVQGLNGYTF. As DNA, the CDR3 is TGTGCCAGCAGCGTGCAGGGTTTAAATGGCTACACCTTC.

The rearrangement uses TRBV24-1 and TRBJ2-1, with 12 bases fitting TRBD2. The CDR3 loop spans 18 amino acids. V shed 0 bases, J shed 8 bases, and the junction held 10 bases outside the gene matches. The V gene's germline CDR1 is KGHDR and CDR2 SFDVKD. The CDR3 region is CATSDLQASGGAMDEQFF. The CDR3 DNA sequence: TGTGCCACCAGTGATTTGCAGGCTAGCGGGGGGGCAATGGATGAGCAGTTCTTC.

The chain joins TRBV20-1 to TRBJ1-5; D unresolved. The CDR3 is 14 residues long. The V gene lost 6 bases and the J gene lost 1 base, with 13 bases spanning the gap. Per germline, CDR1 DFQATT and CDR2 SNEGSKA (reference sequence). In nucleotides, the CDR3 is TGCAGTGCCCCTCAAACAGTCAGCAATCAGCCCCAGCATTTT. Encoded protein: CSAPQTVSNQPQHF.

The genes are TRBV6-1 and TRBJ2-1; 7 bases map to TRBD1. This CDR3 spans 14 amino acids. V was pared by 2 bases and J by 6 bases, with 4 bases of the junction left unmatched. Germline CDR1 reads MNHNS; CDR2 reads SASEGT. The chain's CDR3 is CASSERPGGNEQFF. As DNA, the CDR3 is TGTGCCAGCAGTGAACGGCCAGGGGGCAATGAGCAGTTCTTC.